Described below is a single TCR beta chain sequence and its context. Per the original methods: Estimation of nucleated cell counts was performed using reference gene primer amplification. Sequencing used immunoSEQ multiplex PCR; TCRdb keeps in-frame clones, though not all of them. V and J calls and clone size are those listed in that table; D and trimming were worked out from the DNA. Of over 150,000 clones listed, about 83% are singletons. The data were taken from a study of blood T cell repertoires in COVID-19. Looking at the study overall: Donors in the United States, Italy and Spain gave samples during acute or convalescent COVID-19.

The Seattle patients joined while their infection was active and were tracked longitudinally afterward. Germline V gene data show CDR1 as LNHDA and CDR2 as SQIVND (reference sequence). The J segment lost 6 bases and the V segment lost 5 bases, leaving 4 bases of the junction unmatched. CDR3 length: 14 amino acids. The receptor was derived from a woman aged 55-70 years with COVID-19, enrolled during active disease. Sequencing input: peripheral blood. The chain employs TRBV19 and TRBJ2-1; TRBD2 agrees at 10 bases. The DNA of the CDR3 is TGTGCCAGTAGTTCAGCGGGGGGGCCCAATGAGCAGTTCTTC. This sequence encodes CASSSAGGPNEQFF.